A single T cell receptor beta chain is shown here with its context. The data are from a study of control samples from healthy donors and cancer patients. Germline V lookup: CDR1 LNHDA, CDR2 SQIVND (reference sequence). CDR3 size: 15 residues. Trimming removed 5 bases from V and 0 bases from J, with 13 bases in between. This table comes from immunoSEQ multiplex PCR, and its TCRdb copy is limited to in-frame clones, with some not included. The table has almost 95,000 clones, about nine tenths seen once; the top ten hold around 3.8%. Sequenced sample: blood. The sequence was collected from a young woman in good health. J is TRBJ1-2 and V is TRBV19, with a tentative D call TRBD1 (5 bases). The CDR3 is CASSLGTIPNYGYTF. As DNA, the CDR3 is TGTGCCAGTAGTCTTGGGACGATCCCTAACTATGGCTACACCTTC.